The 3 T cell receptor beta chains given below trace back to one sample, sequenced in a study of cytomegalovirus exposure and HLA in healthy donors. This PCR relied on a set of 60 Vbeta primers and 13 Jbeta primers. Here immunoSEQ multiplex PCR was the method, and the copy in TCRdb shows in-frame clones only, minus some. Here the sample spans approximately 190,000 clones, over 80% being singletons. The source material was PBMCs. Every receptor here comes from a man aged 25-40 years in good health and CMV-seronegative.

This chain uses TRBV7-8 with TRBJ2-7; D is ambiguous. The V gene's germline CDR1 is SGHVS and CDR2 FQNEAQ. Trimming cost V 5 bases and J 4 bases, with 12 bases left between them. CDR3 length: 13 amino acids. For the CDR3, the DNA is TGTGCCAGCAGCCCCAGTCCTTTTTACGAGCAGTACTTC. As protein: CASSPSPFYEQYF.

The chain uses TRBV2 and TRBJ2-2; 7 nucleotides align to TRBD2. V was pared by 4 bases and J by 1 base, with 6 bases of the junction left unmatched. The CDR3 has 16 amino acids. Per the germline V gene, CDR1 is SNHLY and CDR2 is FYNNEI. This CDR3 reads CASSGGGEGNTGELFF. In DNA form, the CDR3 reads TGTGCCAGCAGTGGGGGAGGGGAGGGGAACACCGGGGAGCTGTTTTTT.

The V call is TRBV7-9, the J call TRBJ1-1; no clear D. This CDR3 contains 16 residues. Per germline, CDR1 SEHNR and CDR2 FQNEAQ (reference sequence). V lost 0 bases, J lost 1 base, and 12 bases lay in between. The CDR3 DNA reads as TGTGCCAGCAGCTTAGCCCCGGGATTGGGGAACACTGAAGCTTTCTTT. It yields the protein CASSLAPGLGNTEAFF.